Listed here is a single TCR beta chain. As yet, its antigen is unknown. These data belong to a study of cytomegalovirus exposure and HLA in healthy donors. 13 Jbeta primers and 60 Vbeta primers were used for the PCR. The protocol was immunoSEQ multiplex PCR, while the TCRdb copy is restricted to in-frame clones and leaves out a portion. The data show 90,000 to 120,000 clones, approximately 80% seen once. Overall study findings and caveats: A later analysis linked a missense variant in DCLRE1C to the trimming of TCR beta V and J genes.

Trimming cost V 5 bases and J 5 bases, with 7 bases left between them. Germline loops: CDR1 MDHEN, CDR2 SYDVKM. The CDR3 runs 11 residues. The chain links TRBV28 to TRBJ2-7; D is unclear. The receptor was derived from a male donor in good health and CMV-seronegative. The sequenced sample was PBMCs. The CDR3 DNA follows: TGTGCCAGCAGTCCGCGAAACGAGCAGTACTTC. This gives the protein CASSPRNEQYF.